The entry below describes one T cell receptor beta chain. The antigen is undetermined. Germline CDR1 MNHEY, CDR2 SVGAGI. This CDR3 region has 13 residues. Trimming shortened V by 2 bases and J by 7 bases, and 11 bases separated the two germline ends. This sample was included in a study of a mutant IDH1 vaccine in newly diagnosed glioma. Study background: Patients got their first vaccination 4-6 weeks after radiotherapy alone, or with temozolomide cycles.

The protocol was immunoSEQ multiplex PCR, while the TCRdb copy is restricted to in-frame clones and leaves out a portion. This table holds just over 65,000 clones, 75% to 90% found once. As to time point: week 23, last vaccination. Vaccinated patients received 300 ug of mutant IDH1 20-mer peptide per dose, with topical imiquimod. This material consisted of PBMCs, taken from a glioma patient whose treatment included an IDH1 peptide vaccine. This chain joins TRBV6-5 and TRBJ1-2; D may be TRBD1 (6 bases). The clonotype originates from a man between 18 and 35 years old with glioma. CDR3 coding DNA: TGTGCCAGCAGTTACGAAACAGGGACTGGCTACACCTTC. This sequence encodes CASSYETGTGYTF.